This TCR beta chain was identified during a study of blood T cell repertoires in COVID-19. Across the whole study: COVID-19 samples, acute and convalescent, were from the United States, Italy and Spain. T cells, B-cell-depleted T cells, or PBMCs supplied cDNA or gDNA.

Original methodology: Amplification from reference gene primers served as the basis for estimated nucleated cell counts. Some clones are missing from TCRdb's copy, which holds only in-frame ones; the method was immunoSEQ multiplex PCR. The DNA was the basis for D and trimming; V, J and clone size are from that table. The data show a few hundred thousand clones, around four fifths seen once. The material sequenced was peripheral blood. This clonotype was sampled from a man aged 25-45 years who had recovered from COVID-19.

The CDR3 nucleotides read TGTGCCAGCAGACCCGGACAGGGACGTGAAAAACTGTTTTTT. Protein: CASRPGQGREKLFF. The J gene is TRBJ1-4, the V gene TRBV7-2; 8 bases align to TRBD1. This CDR3 contains 14 residues. With 6 bases clipped from V and 7 bases from J, the junction kept 7 bases outside the gene matches. Germline CDR1 and CDR2: SGHTA and FQGNSA.